This TCR beta chain is from a study of blood T cell repertoires in COVID-19. The wider study: Sites in the United States, Italy and Spain provided acute and convalescent COVID-19 samples. The cDNA or gDNA used as material had been derived from T cells, B-cell-depleted T cells, or PBMCs.

Using immunoSEQ multiplex PCR, the repertoire was profiled, and TCRdb retains in-frame clones only, with some absent. The sample contains about 190,000 clones, 60% to 80% of which appear only once. Germline V gene data show CDR1 as SGHDT and CDR2 as YYEEEE. V lost 4 bases to trimming and J lost 0 bases, with 7 bases between them. CDR3 size: 13 residues. The V call is TRBV5-6, the J call TRBJ1-1, with unresolved D. Sequencing input: peripheral blood. This clonotype was sampled from a woman aged 70-85 years with acute or convalescent COVID-19. The DNA for the CDR3 is TGTGCCAGCAGCCCTAACCTGAACACTGAAGCTTTCTTT. This gives the protein CASSPNLNTEAFF.